The sample holds a few counts of the clone carrying this T cell receptor beta chain. This entry is derived from a study of T-cell reconstitution after alpha-beta-depleted transplantation in children. The V gene end was trimmed by 5 bases and the J gene end by 5 bases; junction bases not matched to a gene: 9. CDR3 length: 15 residues. CDR1 is SQVTM, CDR2 ANQGSEA, per germline. For TCRbeta, the library was prepared with unique molecular identifiers. TCRdb reprocessed the PCR reads via MiXCR and lists one record per CDR3 protein. The repertoire holds almost 400,000 distinct CDR3 sequences, with just over 20% as singletons.

The sequence came from a human donor who donated a stem cell graft to a child with acute myeloid leukemia. The sequencing here drew on PBMCs from the stem cell graft donor, taken from the stem cell graft. The rearrangement uses TRBV29-1 and TRBJ2-3; 11 nucleotides agree with TRBD2. The CDR3 region is CSVRSGRAWIDTQYF. Written as DNA, the CDR3 is TGCAGCGTTCGTAGCGGGAGGGCCTGGATAGATACGCAGTATTTT.